This TCR beta chain comes out of a study of graft-versus-host responses after intestinal transplantation. Study context: The transplants performed in recipients were multivisceral, liver-intestinal, or isolated intestinal. Once they had received anti-thymocyte globulin induction, all recipients took tacrolimus and steroids for two to three years. Overall study results and limits: Levels of circulating GvH clones at their peak were associated with early post-transplant HvG declines.

To note about this clone: Its antigen is not identified.

V lost 3 bases, J lost 5 bases, and 7 bases stayed unmatched. The germline V gene encodes CDR1 SGHNT and CDR2 YYREEE (reference sequence). The CDR3 consists of 14 residues. The protocol was immunoSEQ multiplex PCR, while the TCRdb copy is restricted to in-frame clones and leaves out a portion. The sample holds 90,000 to 150,000 clones; 85% to 95% are singletons and the top ten take 0.095% to 0.15%. The sequencing here drew on unstimulated CD4+ T cells sorted from spleen or lymph node cells, taken before intestinal transplant. The receptor comes from a human donor who received an intestinal transplant. V gene TRBV5-4 combines with J gene TRBJ1-1; 7 bases are shared with TRBD1. CDR3 region: CASSYQGVGTEAFF. CDR3 DNA: TGTGCCAGCAGCTATCAGGGGGTAGGGACTGAAGCTTTCTTT.